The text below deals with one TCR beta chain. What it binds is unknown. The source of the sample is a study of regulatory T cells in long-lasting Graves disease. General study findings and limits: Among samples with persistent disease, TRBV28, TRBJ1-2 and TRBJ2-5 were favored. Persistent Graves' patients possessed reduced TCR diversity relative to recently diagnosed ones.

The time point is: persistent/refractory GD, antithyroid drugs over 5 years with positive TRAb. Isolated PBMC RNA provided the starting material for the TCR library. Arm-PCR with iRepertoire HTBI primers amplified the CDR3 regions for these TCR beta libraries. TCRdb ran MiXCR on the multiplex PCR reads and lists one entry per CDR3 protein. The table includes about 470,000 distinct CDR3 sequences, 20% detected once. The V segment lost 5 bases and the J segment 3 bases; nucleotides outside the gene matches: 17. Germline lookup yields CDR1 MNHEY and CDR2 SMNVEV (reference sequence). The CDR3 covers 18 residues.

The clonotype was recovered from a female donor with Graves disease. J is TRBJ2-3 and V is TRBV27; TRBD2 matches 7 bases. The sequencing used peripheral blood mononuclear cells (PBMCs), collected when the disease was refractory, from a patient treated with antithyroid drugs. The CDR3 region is CASSLLSLSSGRTDTQYF. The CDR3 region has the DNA TGTGCCAGCAGTCTCCTCAGCCTATCTAGCGGCCGGACAGATACGCAGTATTTT.